A single sample is the source of the 12 T cell receptor beta chains below, sequenced in a study of T cells after yellow fever vaccination. TCRdb passed the 5' RACE reads through MiXCR, listing each CDR3 protein once. The profile covers under 15,000 distinct CDR3 sequences, with 7.3% appearing a single time and approximately 1.5% taken by the ten largest. The sample here was PBMCs, either bulk or a sorted T-cell subset (CD4+, CD8+, memory, or dextramer-sorted; not recorded which), taken on the day of the yellow fever booster vaccination. These receptors were collected from a man younger than 35 who received the YFV17D yellow fever vaccine.

This clonotype was counted many times. The rearrangement joins TRBV18 to TRBJ2-1; D is possibly TRBD1 (6 bases). Germline V gene lookup returns CDR1 KGHSH and CDR2 LQKENI. The CDR3 contains 14 residues. With 2 bases removed from V and 6 bases from J, the gap between germline ends came to 11 bases. CDR3 residues: CASSPGQGINEQFF. CDR3 coding DNA: TGTGCCAGCTCACCAGGTCAGGGGATCAATGAGCAGTTCTTC.

The genes are TRBV6-6 and TRBJ1-2; D might be TRBD1 (5 bases). V lost 4 bases to trimming and J lost 3 bases, with 21 bases between them. The CDR3 contains 17 residues. Germline assignment: CDR1 MNHNY and CDR2 SVGAGI (reference sequence). The CDR3 here is CASSSHRDLRRDYGYTF. The CDR3 DNA reads TGTGCCAGCAGTTCCCACCGGGACCTCAGAAGGGACTATGGCTACACCTTC.

This clonotype was recorded many times. The CDR3 sequence is CASSTTGTVAGPRASLHF. The DNA for the CDR3 is TGTGCCAGCAGTACCACCGGGACAGTTGCTGGGCCAAGGGCGTCCCTCCACTTT. The chain couples TRBV28 to TRBJ1-6, with TRBD1 matching over 7 bases. The CDR3 consists of 18 residues. Germline V gene data show CDR1 as MDHEN and CDR2 as SYDVKM. Germline trimming cut 5 bases from V and 14 bases from J; bases unmatched to any gene: 24. The full variable domain, in which reference TRBV28 and TRBJ1-6 provide the parts outside the CDR3, is DVKVTQSSRYLVKRTGEKVFLECVQDMDHENMFWYRQDPGLGLRLIYFSYDVKMKEKGDIPEGYSVSREKKERFSLILESASTNQTSMYLCASSTTGTVAGPRASLHFGNGTRLTVT.

This clonotype was observed many times. This chain connects TRBV7-8 to TRBJ2-1; D possibly matches TRBD1 or TRBD2 (6 bases each). V dropped 2 bases and J dropped 4 bases, with 18 bases sitting between them. Germline loops: CDR1 SGHVS, CDR2 FQNEAQ. The CDR3 loop spans 17 amino acids. CDR3 amino acids: CASSLQFSGASYNEQFF. The CDR3 DNA reads TGTGCCAGCAGCTTACAGTTCTCGGGGGCCTCTTACAATGAGCAGTTCTTC.

This clonotype was detected many times. V usage is TRBV21-1 and J usage is TRBJ2-7; TRBD1 is taken as the D call from the table, unchecked against the DNA. TRBV21-1 is assigned pseudogene status. The CDR3 is made up of 16 amino acids. This CDR3 reads CASSIGTGKRYYEQYF. Here the CDR3 DNA reads TGTGCCAGCAGCATTGGGACAGGGAAGAGGTACTACGAGCAGTACTTC.

By share, this clonotype counts as medium-sized. The CDR3 spells CASSPRIQETQYF. Written as DNA, the CDR3 is TGTGCCAGCAGCCCCCGAATTCAAGAGACCCAGTACTTC. V and J are TRBV7-2 and TRBJ2-5, with no clear D. Deletions cut 5 bases from V and 2 bases from J, with 9 bases between. This CDR3 contains 13 residues. CDR1 and CDR2 from the germline V gene are SGHTA and FQGNSA.

This clonotype was counted many times. The V call is TRBV5-5, the J call TRBJ1-1, with unresolved D. Per the germline V gene, CDR1 is SGHKS and CDR2 is YYEKEE (reference sequence). The CDR3 covers 12 residues. Deletions cut 2 bases from V and 3 bases from J, with 5 bases between. CDR3 DNA sequence: TGTGCCAGCAGCTTTGAGGACACTGAAGCTTTCTTT. It specifies CASSFEDTEAFF. The full variable domain, with the rest looked up from reference TRBV5-5 and TRBJ1-1, is DAGVTQSPTHLIKTRGQQVTLRCSPISGHKSVSWYQQVLGQGPQFIFQYYEKEERGRGNFPDRFSARQFPNYSSELNVNALLLGDSALYLCASSFEDTEAFFGQGTRLTVV.

This clonotype was seen many times. CDR3 sequence: CASSSSSPLHF. CDR3 bases: TGTGCCAGCAGTTCGAGTTCACCCCTCCACTTT. The V and J genes are TRBV6-6 and TRBJ1-6; D ambiguous. Germline CDR1 reads MNHNY; CDR2 reads SVGAGI (reference sequence). There are 11 residues in the CDR3. Between the trimmed V and J ends, which lost 4 bases and 9 bases, there was a span of 4 bases.

This clonotype was seen many times. The chain uses TRBV2 and TRBJ2-1; D may match TRBD1 or TRBD2 (5 bases each). The CDR3 spans 14 residues. V was trimmed by 7 bases and J by 10 bases, leaving 20 bases between them. CDR1 is SNHLY and CDR2 is FYNNEI in the germline V gene. The CDR3 nucleotides read TGTGCCAGCAATCGTGGGGGTTATCGAGTCGAGCAGTTCTTC. Its protein product is CASNRGGYRVEQFF.

This clonotype was observed many times. The rearrangement joins TRBV7-9 to TRBJ2-2; no clear D. The CDR3 runs to 12 residues. V lost 1 base and J 7 bases, leaving 4 bases between the germline ends. Germline assignment: CDR1 SEHNR and CDR2 FQNEAQ (reference sequence). The CDR3 DNA follows: TGTGCCAGCAGCTTAGAGGACGGGGAGCTGTTTTTT. It specifies CASSLEDGELFF.

By share, this clonotype ranks as medium-sized. V gene TRBV2 combines with J gene TRBJ2-7; 7 nucleotides agree with TRBD1. The trim removed 6 bases at V and 8 bases at J, leaving 13 bases unmatched. The CDR3 has 14 residues. The V gene's germline CDR1 is SNHLY and CDR2 FYNNEI. The CDR3 is CASSLDRDLKKQYF. The CDR3 nucleotides are TGTGCCAGCAGCCTAGACAGGGATCTTAAAAAGCAGTACTTC.

Ten or more counts support this clonotype. V gene TRBV7-9 combines with J gene TRBJ2-4; D might be TRBD1 or TRBD2, each matching 6 bases. CDR1 is SEHNR and CDR2 is FQNEAQ in the germline V gene (reference sequence). The length of the CDR3 is 15 residues. The V end was cut by 1 base, the J end by 6 bases, with 13 bases between. CDR3 in DNA: TGTGCCAGCAGCTTAGACTCTGGAGGGGGAAACATTCAGTACTTC. It codes for CASSLDSGGGNIQYF.